The clone carrying this TCR beta chain was recorded a few times. Profiling relied on immunoSEQ multiplex PCR, and the TCRdb table lists in-frame clones only, not all of them. The data show about 50,000 clones, around four fifths seen once. Time point meaning: cycle 4 day 1 (C4D1), after less than 7 weeks of nivolumab. No patient escaped relapse after autologous stem cell transplantation, and brentuximab vedotin exposure varied. The data stem from a study of PD-1 blockade in classical Hodgkin lymphoma. V dropped 5 bases and J dropped 4; count of bases not matched to a gene: 3. The CDR3 runs to 14 residues. Looked up from germline, CDR1 is SGHTA and CDR2 is FQGNSA.

The chain employs TRBV7-2 and TRBJ2-7; 12 bases map to TRBD2. The origin of this receptor is a human donor with classical Hodgkin lymphoma. The source was peripheral blood mononuclear cells (PBMCs), collected before the fourth cycle of nivolumab. CDR3 bases: TGTGCCAGCAGCCCTAGCGGGAGGGGGTACGAGCAGTACTTC. Residues: CASSPSGRGYEQYF.